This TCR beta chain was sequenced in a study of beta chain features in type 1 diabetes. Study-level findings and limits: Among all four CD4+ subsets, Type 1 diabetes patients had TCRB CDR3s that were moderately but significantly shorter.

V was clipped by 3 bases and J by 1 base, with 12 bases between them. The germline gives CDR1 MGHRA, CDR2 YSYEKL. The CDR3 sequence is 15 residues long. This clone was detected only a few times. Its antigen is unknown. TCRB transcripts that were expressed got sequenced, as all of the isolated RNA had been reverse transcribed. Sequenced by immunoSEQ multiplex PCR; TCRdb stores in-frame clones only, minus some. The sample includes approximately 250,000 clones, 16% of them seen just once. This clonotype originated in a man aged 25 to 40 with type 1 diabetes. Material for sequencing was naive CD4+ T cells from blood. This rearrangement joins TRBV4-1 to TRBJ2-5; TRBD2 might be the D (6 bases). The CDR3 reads CASSQTGLPQETQYF. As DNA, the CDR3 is TGCGCCAGCAGCCAGACGGGACTCCCCCAAGAGACCCAGTACTTC.